This T cell receptor beta chain was found in a study of blood T cell repertoires in COVID-19. The overall study: Samples taken during acute and convalescent COVID-19 were collected in the United States, Italy and Spain. Nucleic acid was either cDNA or gDNA, and it came from T cells, B-cell-depleted T cells, or PBMCs.

In the original workflow: The assay estimated nucleated cells by amplifying reference gene primers. The table came from immunoSEQ multiplex PCR; TCRdb's copy has only in-frame clones and leaves some out. That table is the source of V, J and clone size, and D and trimming were worked out from the DNA. The sample consists of hundreds of thousands of clones, less than 85% of them appearing once. The V end was cut by 8 bases, the J end by 1 base, with 9 bases between. CDR1 is MNHEY and CDR2 is SVGAGI in the germline V gene. This CDR3 is built from 12 residues. The chain couples TRBV6-5 to TRBJ2-7; D is perhaps TRBD1 (6 bases). Sequencing used peripheral blood. This receptor was obtained from a woman of 80 years or more with active or convalescent COVID-19. CDR3 in DNA: TGTGCCAGCCGACAGGCTTCCTACGAGCAGTACTTC. It specifies CASRQASYEQYF.